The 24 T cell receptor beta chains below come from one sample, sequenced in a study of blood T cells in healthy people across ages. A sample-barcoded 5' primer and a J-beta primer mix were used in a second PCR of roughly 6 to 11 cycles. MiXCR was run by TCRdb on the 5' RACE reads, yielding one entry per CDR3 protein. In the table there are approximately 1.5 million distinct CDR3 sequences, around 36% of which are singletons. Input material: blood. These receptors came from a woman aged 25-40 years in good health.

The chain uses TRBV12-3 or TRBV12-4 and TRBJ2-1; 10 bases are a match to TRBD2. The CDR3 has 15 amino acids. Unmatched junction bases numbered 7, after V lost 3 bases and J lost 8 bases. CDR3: CASSLGDLAGDEQFF. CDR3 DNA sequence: TGTGCCAGCAGTTTGGGAGATCTAGCGGGAGATGAGCAGTTCTTC.

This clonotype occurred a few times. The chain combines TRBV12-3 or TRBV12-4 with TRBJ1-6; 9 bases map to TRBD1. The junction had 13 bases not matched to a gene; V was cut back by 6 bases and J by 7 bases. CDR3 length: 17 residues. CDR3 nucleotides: TGTGCCAGCAGCCAGGACAGGGGCCCTGGGCGGAATTCACCCCTCCACTTT. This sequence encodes CASSQDRGPGRNSPLHF.

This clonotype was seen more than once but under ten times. CDR3: CSAASGGLYEQFF. For the CDR3, the DNA is TGCAGTGCCGCAAGCGGGGGCCTCTATGAGCAGTTCTTC. This chain connects TRBV20-1 to TRBJ2-1, with 8 nucleotides matching TRBD2. This CDR3 contains 13 residues. The ends lost 6 bases at V and 8 bases at J; junction bases unmatched: 9. Germline V gene sequence: CDR1 DFQATT, CDR2 SNEGSKA (reference sequence).

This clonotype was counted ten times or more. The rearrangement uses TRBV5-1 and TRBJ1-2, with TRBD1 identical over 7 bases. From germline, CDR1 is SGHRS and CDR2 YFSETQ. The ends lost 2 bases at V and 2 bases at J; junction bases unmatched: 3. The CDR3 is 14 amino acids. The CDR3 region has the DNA TGCGCCAGCAGCTTCGGGACAGACAACTATGGCTACACCTTC. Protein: CASSFGTDNYGYTF.

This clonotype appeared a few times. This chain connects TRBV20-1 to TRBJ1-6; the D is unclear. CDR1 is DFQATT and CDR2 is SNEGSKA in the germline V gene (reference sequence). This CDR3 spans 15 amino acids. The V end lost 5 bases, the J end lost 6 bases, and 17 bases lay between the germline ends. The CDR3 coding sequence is TGCAGTGCTCCAACCCGACCGGATCTTAATTCACCCCTCCACTTT. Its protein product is CSAPTRPDLNSPLHF.

CDR3 loop: CASSALAGVDETQYF. In DNA, the CDR3 is TGTGCCAGCAGCGCCTTAGCGGGAGTGGACGAGACCCAGTACTTC. The chain employs TRBV9 and TRBJ2-5; 9 nucleotides agree with TRBD2. V lost 3 bases and J lost 5; bases outside the gene matches: 8. The CDR3 runs to 15 residues. Germline V gene sequence: CDR1 SGDLS, CDR2 YYNGEE.

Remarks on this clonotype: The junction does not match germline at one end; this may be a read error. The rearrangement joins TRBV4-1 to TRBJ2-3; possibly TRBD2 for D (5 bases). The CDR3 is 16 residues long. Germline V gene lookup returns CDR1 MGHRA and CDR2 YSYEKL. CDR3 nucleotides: TGCGCCAGCAGCCACCGCAGAGGGCCTCAGTCAGATATGCAGTATTTT. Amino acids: CASSHRRGPQSDMQYF.

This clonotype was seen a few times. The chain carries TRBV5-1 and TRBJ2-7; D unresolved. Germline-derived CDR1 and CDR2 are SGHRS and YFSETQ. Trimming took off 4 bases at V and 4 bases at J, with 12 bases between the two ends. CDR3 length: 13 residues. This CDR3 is CASSLDPHYEQYF. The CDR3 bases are TGCGCCAGCAGCCTAGATCCCCATTACGAGCAGTACTTC.

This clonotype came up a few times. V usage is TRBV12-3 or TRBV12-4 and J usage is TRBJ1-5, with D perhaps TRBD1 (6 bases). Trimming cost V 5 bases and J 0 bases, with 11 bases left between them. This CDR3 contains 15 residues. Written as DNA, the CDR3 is TGTGCCAGCAGTACGACAGGTTATAGCAATCAGCCCCAGCATTTT. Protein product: CASSTTGYSNQPQHF.

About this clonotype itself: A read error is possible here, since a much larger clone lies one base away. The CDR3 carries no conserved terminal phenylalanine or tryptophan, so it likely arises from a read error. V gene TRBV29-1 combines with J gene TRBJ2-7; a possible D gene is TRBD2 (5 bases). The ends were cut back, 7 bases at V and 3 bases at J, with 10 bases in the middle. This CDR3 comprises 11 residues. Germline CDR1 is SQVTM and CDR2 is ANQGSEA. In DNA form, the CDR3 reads TGCAGCGGCACCGCGGGCTACGAGCAGTACTGC. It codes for CSGTAGYEQYC.

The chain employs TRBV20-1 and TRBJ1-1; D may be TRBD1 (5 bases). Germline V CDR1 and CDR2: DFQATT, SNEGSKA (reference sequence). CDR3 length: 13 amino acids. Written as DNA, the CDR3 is TGCACCGGTAGGGGCAGGACCTACACTGAAGCTTTCTTT. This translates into CTGRGRTYTEAFF.

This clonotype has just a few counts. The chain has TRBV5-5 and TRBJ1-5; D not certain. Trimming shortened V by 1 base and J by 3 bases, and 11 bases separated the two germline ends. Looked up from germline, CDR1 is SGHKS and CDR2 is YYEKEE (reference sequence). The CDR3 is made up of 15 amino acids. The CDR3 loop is CASSLSFLNNQPQHF. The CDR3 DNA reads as TGTGCCAGCAGCTTGAGTTTCCTCAACAATCAGCCCCAGCATTTT.

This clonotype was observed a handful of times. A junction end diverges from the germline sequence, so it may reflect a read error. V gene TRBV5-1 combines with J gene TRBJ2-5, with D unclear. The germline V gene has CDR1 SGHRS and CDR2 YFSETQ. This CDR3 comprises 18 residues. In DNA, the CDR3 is TGCGCCGGCAGCTTGGTTGTCGGCCTCCCCCCCCTCCAAGAGACCCAGTACTTC. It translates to CAGSLVVGLPPLQETQYF.

This CDR3 reads CASSLAPQGYSGNTIYF. Written as DNA, the CDR3 is TGTGCCAGCAGCTTGGCCCCGCAGGGTTACTCTGGAAACACCATATATTTT. The J gene is TRBJ1-3, the V gene TRBV11-2, with D perhaps matching TRBD1 (5 bases). The germline V gene encodes CDR1 SGHAT and CDR2 FQNNGV. V was cut by 3 bases and J by 0 bases, with 15 bases left in between. This CDR3 region has 17 residues.

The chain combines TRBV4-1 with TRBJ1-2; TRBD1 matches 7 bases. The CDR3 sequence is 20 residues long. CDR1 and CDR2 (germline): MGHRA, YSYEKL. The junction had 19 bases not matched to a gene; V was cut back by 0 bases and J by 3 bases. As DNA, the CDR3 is TGCGCCAGCAGCCAAGATACGACATCAGGGGGGCTGGGCCTCCACTATGGCTACACCTTC. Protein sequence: CASSQDTTSGGLGLHYGYTF.

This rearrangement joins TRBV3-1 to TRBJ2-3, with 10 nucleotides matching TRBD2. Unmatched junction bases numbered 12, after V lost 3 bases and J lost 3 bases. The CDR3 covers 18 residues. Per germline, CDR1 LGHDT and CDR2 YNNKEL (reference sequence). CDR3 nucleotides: TGTGCCAGCAGCCAGAGTCGAGCGGGGGGGCCTCGGACAGATACGCAGTATTTT. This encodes CASSQSRAGGPRTDTQYF.

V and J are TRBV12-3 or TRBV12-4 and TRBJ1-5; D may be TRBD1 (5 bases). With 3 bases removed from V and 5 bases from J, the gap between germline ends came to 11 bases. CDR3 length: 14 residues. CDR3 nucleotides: TGTGCCAGCAGTTTCAACCGCAGGGATCAGCCCCAGCATTTT. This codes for CASSFNRRDQPQHF.

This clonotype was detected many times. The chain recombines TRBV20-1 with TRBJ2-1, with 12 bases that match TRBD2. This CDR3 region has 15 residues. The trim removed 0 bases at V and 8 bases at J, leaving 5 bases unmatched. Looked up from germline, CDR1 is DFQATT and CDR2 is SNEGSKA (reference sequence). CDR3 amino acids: CSARDPGLAGYEQFF. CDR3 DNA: TGCAGTGCTAGAGATCCGGGACTAGCGGGCTATGAGCAGTTCTTC.

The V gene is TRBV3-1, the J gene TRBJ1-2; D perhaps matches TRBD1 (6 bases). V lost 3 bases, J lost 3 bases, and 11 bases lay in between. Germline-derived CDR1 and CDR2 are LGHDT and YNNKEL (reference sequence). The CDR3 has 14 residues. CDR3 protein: CASSHQGTDYGYTF. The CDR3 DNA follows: TGTGCCAGCAGCCATCAGGGGACTGACTATGGCTACACCTTC.

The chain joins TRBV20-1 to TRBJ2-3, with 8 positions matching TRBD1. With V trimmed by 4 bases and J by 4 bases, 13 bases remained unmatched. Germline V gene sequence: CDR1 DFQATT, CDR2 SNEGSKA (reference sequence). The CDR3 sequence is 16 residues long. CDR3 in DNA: TGCAGTGCTAAAATTCTTCTCTCAGGGGGCCCAGATACGCAGTATTTT. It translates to CSAKILLSGGPDTQYF.

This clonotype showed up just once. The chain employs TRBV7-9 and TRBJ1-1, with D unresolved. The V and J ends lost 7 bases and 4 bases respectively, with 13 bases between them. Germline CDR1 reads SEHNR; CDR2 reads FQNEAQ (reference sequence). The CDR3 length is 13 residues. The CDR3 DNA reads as TGTGCCAGCACCGGGGTCGGGTCCACTGAAGCTTTCTTT. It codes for CASTGVGSTEAFF.

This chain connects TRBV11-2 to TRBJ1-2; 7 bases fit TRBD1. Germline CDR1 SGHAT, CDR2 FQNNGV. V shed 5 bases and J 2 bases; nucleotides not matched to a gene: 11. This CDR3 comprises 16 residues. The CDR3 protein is CASSLGYRGGNYGYTF. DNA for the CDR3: TGTGCCAGCAGCCTTGGCTACAGGGGTGGGAACTATGGCTACACCTTC.

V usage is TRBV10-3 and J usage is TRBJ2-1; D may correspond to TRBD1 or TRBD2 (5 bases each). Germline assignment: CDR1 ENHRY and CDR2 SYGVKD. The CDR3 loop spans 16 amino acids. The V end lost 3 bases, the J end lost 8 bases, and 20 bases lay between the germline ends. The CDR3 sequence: CAISDSGGGRLDEQFF. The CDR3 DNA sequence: TGTGCCATCAGTGATTCTGGTGGGGGTCGCTTGGATGAGCAGTTCTTC.

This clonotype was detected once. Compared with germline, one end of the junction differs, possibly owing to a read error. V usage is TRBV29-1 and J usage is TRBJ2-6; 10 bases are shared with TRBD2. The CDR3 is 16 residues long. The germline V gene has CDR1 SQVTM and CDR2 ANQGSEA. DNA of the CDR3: TGCAGCGTTGAAGGCCTAGCGGGAGTTGGGGCCAACGTCCGGACTTTC. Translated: CSVEGLAGVGANVRTF.